A single sample gave rise to the 21 T cell receptor beta chains below, sequenced in a study of cytomegalovirus exposure and HLA in healthy donors. The PCR employed 60 Vbeta primers together with 13 Jbeta primers. Libraries were prepared by immunoSEQ multiplex PCR; TCRdb keeps only in-frame clonotypes and omits some of them. Of 200,000 to 250,000 clones listed, approximately 88% are singletons. The specimen was PBMCs. Source of these receptors: a boy aged 2-15 years in good health and CMV-seronegative.

This chain links TRBV4-2 with TRBJ2-1, with 15 positions matching TRBD2. Germline CDR1 and CDR2: LGHNA and YNFKEQ. The CDR3 is 19 amino acids. Trimming removed 1 base from V and 7 bases from J; junction bases left unmatched: 11. The CDR3 bases are TGTGCCAGCAGCCAAGGCGCCGGGACTAGCGGGGGGATCGATAATGAGCAGTTCTTC. Its translation: CASSQGAGTSGGIDNEQFF.

The chain combines TRBV5-1 with TRBJ1-2; 7 nucleotides line up with TRBD1. CDR1 and CDR2 (germline): SGHRS, YFSETQ. This CDR3 contains 14 residues. The junction had 7 bases not matched to a gene; V was cut back by 4 bases and J by 4 bases. The CDR3 sequence is CASSDSGTAYGYTF. CDR3 nucleotide sequence: TGCGCCAGCAGCGACTCCGGGACAGCCTATGGCTACACCTTC.

The V and J genes are TRBV30 and TRBJ2-2; TRBD2 aligns across 13 bases. Germline V gene sequence: CDR1 GTSNPN, CDR2 SVGIG (reference sequence). V dropped 4 bases and J dropped 6; count of bases not matched to a gene: 5. The CDR3 consists of 15 residues. CDR3 DNA sequence: TGTGCCTGGAACCCGGGACTAGCGGGACCCGGGGAGCTGTTTTTT. Its translation: CAWNPGLAGPGELFF.

The rearrangement links TRBV4-1 to TRBJ2-1; 9 nucleotides match TRBD2. J was trimmed by 5 bases and V by 1 base; bases with no gene match: 3. The CDR3 covers 15 residues. CDR1 is MGHRA and CDR2 is YSYEKL in the germline V gene. The CDR3 reads CASSQVGTSHNEQFF. DNA of the CDR3: TGCGCCAGCAGCCAAGTAGGGACTAGCCACAATGAGCAGTTCTTC.

The chain links TRBV20-1 to TRBJ2-7, with D possibly matching TRBD1 (6 bases). CDR1 DFQATT and CDR2 SNEGSKA come from the germline V gene (reference sequence). The CDR3 is 11 residues long. Trimming removed 5 bases from V and 3 bases from J, with 8 bases in between. The CDR3 DNA reads as TGCAGTGCTGGGGGCGTCTACGAGCAGTACTTC. It yields the protein CSAGGVYEQYF.

This chain joins TRBV27 and TRBJ2-5; 7 nucleotides agree with TRBD2. The J segment lost 5 bases and the V segment lost 6 bases, leaving 6 bases of the junction unmatched. Germline CDR1 is MNHEY and CDR2 is SMNVEV (reference sequence). CDR3 length equals 13 residues. CDR3 in amino acids: CASSPGGRETQYF. In DNA, the CDR3 is TGTGCCAGCAGCCCCGGGGGGAGGGAGACCCAGTACTTC.

J is TRBJ1-5 and V is TRBV6-6, with D perhaps matching TRBD1 (5 bases). Trimming removed 2 bases at V and 7 bases at J, with 12 bases between. This CDR3 contains 14 residues. The V gene's germline CDR1 is MNHNY and CDR2 SVGAGI (reference sequence). DNA for the CDR3: TGTGCCAGCAGTTACCCGGAGGGGATGCAGCCCCAGCATTTT. Residues: CASSYPEGMQPQHF.

The chain couples TRBV7-8 to TRBJ2-1; 9 nucleotides align to TRBD2. The CDR3 consists of 16 residues. J lost 7 bases, V lost 0 bases, and 7 bases had no gene match. CDR1 is SGHVS, CDR2 FQNEAQ, per germline. As DNA, the CDR3 is TGTGCCAGCAGCTTAGCCCTGGAGCTAGCGGGGAATGAGCAGTTCTTC. This sequence encodes CASSLALELAGNEQFF.

The chain joins TRBV9 to TRBJ2-1; 7 bases are shared with TRBD1. Germline V gives CDR1 SGDLS, CDR2 YYNGEE. V was pared by 0 bases and J by 3 bases, with 3 bases of the junction left unmatched. CDR3 length: 15 amino acids. CDR3 bases: TGTGCCAGCAGCGTAGCTAACAGGGGCTACAATGAGCAGTTCTTC. This encodes CASSVANRGYNEQFF.

This chain uses TRBV7-9 with TRBJ1-1, with unresolved D. V gave up 5 bases and J gave up 3 bases, with 16 bases separating them. The CDR3 has 15 residues. Germline V gives CDR1 SEHNR, CDR2 FQNEAQ (reference sequence). The CDR3 DNA reads as TGTGCCAGCAGCACCCGGCCCCTCGAGGACACTGAAGCTTTCTTT. Translating gives CASSTRPLEDTEAFF.

The V gene is TRBV7-8, the J gene TRBJ2-3; possible D gene TRBD2, 5 bases. Germline values: CDR1 SGHVS, CDR2 FQNEAQ. The germline V and J ends were trimmed by 4 bases and 1 base, with 21 bases remaining between them. The CDR3 loop spans 18 amino acids. DNA for the CDR3: TGTGCCAGCAGCTACGCGATAGCGCGAGCTCCTGGCACAGATACGCAGTATTTT. Amino acid sequence: CASSYAIARAPGTDTQYF.

Written as DNA, the CDR3 is TGTGCCAGCAGTGAGGGAGGCAATAGGAAACTGTTTTTT. As protein: CASSEGGNRKLFF. The V and J genes are TRBV25-1 and TRBJ1-4; D gene uncertain. Germline assignment: CDR1 MGHDK and CDR2 SYGVNS. Trimming removed 3 bases from V and 11 bases from J, with 13 bases in between. CDR3 length: 13 amino acids. The entire variable domain, with the rest obtained from reference TRBV25-1 and TRBJ1-4, is as follows: EADIYQTPRYLVIGTGKKITLECSQTMGHDKMYWYQQDPGMELHLIHYSYGVNSTEKGDLSSESTVSRIRTEHFPLTLESARPSHTSQYLCASSEGGNRKLFFGSGTQLSVL.

The J gene is TRBJ1-2, the V gene TRBV2, with a tentative D call TRBD1 (6 bases). The CDR3 length is 15 residues. V gave up 10 bases and J gave up 7 bases, with 25 bases separating them. The V gene's germline CDR1 is SNHLY and CDR2 FYNNEI. Written as DNA, the CDR3 is TGTGCCACTTCAAAGGGGGGGATTGGGTTAGGTGGCTACACCTTC. Its translation is CATSKGGIGLGGYTF.

This clone was recorded once. The chain combines TRBV5-1 with TRBJ2-5; TRBD2 matches 13 bases. This CDR3 contains 16 residues. CDR1 and CDR2 from the germline V gene are SGHRS and YFSETQ. V trimming: 2 bases; J trimming: 2 bases; junction bases outside the gene matches: 3. CDR3 DNA: TGCGCCAGCAGCTTTAGGACTAGCGGGGGTCAAGAGACCCAGTACTTC. Residues: CASSFRTSGGQETQYF.

The rearrangement joins TRBV27 to TRBJ1-1; D is perhaps TRBD1 (5 bases). V was trimmed by 0 bases and J by 4 bases, leaving 12 bases between them. This CDR3 spans 15 amino acids. Germline CDR1 MNHEY, CDR2 SMNVEV (reference sequence). The CDR3 sequence is CASSLSGGVGTEAFF. The CDR3 coding sequence is TGTGCCAGCAGTTTATCGGGGGGGGTTGGCACTGAAGCTTTCTTT.

The gene calls are TRBV7-8 and TRBJ2-3; 9 positions match TRBD2. The CDR3 is made up of 17 amino acids. The V gene's germline CDR1 is SGHVS and CDR2 FQNEAQ. Germline trimming cut 4 bases from V and 6 bases from J; bases unmatched to any gene: 14. The CDR3 bases are TGTGCCAGCAGCTCCCCCATGTTAGCGGGGGACACCGATACGCAGTATTTT. Its protein product is CASSSPMLAGDTDTQYF.

The rearrangement links TRBV7-2 to TRBJ2-1; the match to TRBD2 covers 9 bases. The germline CDR1 and CDR2 sequences are SGHTA and FQGNSA. The V gene end was trimmed by 4 bases and the J gene end by 14 bases; junction bases not matched to a gene: 9. The CDR3 spans 13 residues. CDR3 loop: CASSSPSGTSKFF. CDR3 nucleotide sequence: TGTGCCAGCAGCTCCCCCTCCGGGACTAGCAAGTTCTTC.

This CDR3 is CASTSPGVDTQYF. DNA of the CDR3: TGTGCCAGCACTTCCCCCGGGGTGGATACGCAGTATTTT. The chain is built from TRBV11-2 and TRBJ2-3; D is perhaps TRBD2 (5 bases). This CDR3 has 13 residues. Looked up from germline, CDR1 is SGHAT and CDR2 is FQNNGV. The V gene lost 7 bases and the J gene lost 6 bases, with 14 bases spanning the gap.

V usage is TRBV4-1 and J usage is TRBJ2-4; 8 nucleotides agree with TRBD1. Germline CDR1 reads MGHRA; CDR2 reads YSYEKL. The CDR3 has 14 residues. The ends lost 5 bases at V and 1 base at J; junction bases unmatched: 1. The CDR3 DNA follows: TGCGCCAGCAGCGGACAGGGCGCCAAAAACATTCAGTACTTC. Translating gives CASSGQGAKNIQYF.

A few counts support this clone. This chain links TRBV25-1 with TRBJ1-5; 10 bases are a match to TRBD1. CDR3 length: 16 amino acids. Trimming took 4 bases from V and 2 from J; bases not matched to a gene: 5. CDR1 is MGHDK and CDR2 is SYGVNS in the germline V gene. The CDR3 spells CASSVSGTGGNQPQHF. The CDR3 DNA follows: TGTGCCAGCAGTGTTTCCGGGACAGGGGGCAATCAGCCCCAGCATTTT.

The V gene is TRBV5-6, the J gene TRBJ2-1; the match to TRBD2 covers 8 bases. With V trimmed by 1 base and J by 8 bases, 17 bases remained unmatched. The CDR3 runs to 18 residues. Germline CDR1 SGHDT, CDR2 YYEEEE. The CDR3 protein is CASSLPQGGGRIGYEQFF. CDR3 in DNA: TGTGCCAGCAGCTTGCCCCAGGGTGGCGGGAGGATTGGTTATGAGCAGTTCTTC.